A single sample is the source of the 8 T cell receptor beta chains below, sequenced in a study of blood T cell repertoires in COVID-19. Only in-frame clones appear in the TCRdb table, and some are missing; sequencing was by immunoSEQ multiplex PCR. The sample records some 190,000 clones, around nine tenths being singletons. Source material: peripheral blood. Receptor source: a woman between 35 and 50 years old who had recovered from COVID-19.

The genes are TRBV4-1 and TRBJ2-1; a weak D match, TRBD2 (5 bases). This CDR3 has 15 residues. V was trimmed by 0 bases and J by 5 bases, leaving 11 bases between them. Germline loops: CDR1 MGHRA, CDR2 YSYEKL. CDR3 nucleotide sequence: TGCGCCAGCAGCCAAGACCGGCTAGCCGACAATGAGCAGTTCTTC. This encodes CASSQDRLADNEQFF.

The CDR3 DNA reads as TGTGCCAGCAGCTTAGCCGGACAGGGACGAGCTTTCTTT. This sequence encodes CASSLAGQGRAFF. The chain carries TRBV11-2 and TRBJ1-1; 8 nucleotides agree with TRBD1. The CDR3 totals 13 residues. Trimming cost V 1 base and J 10 bases; bases outside gene matches: 5. Germline loops: CDR1 SGHAT, CDR2 FQNNGV.

V gene TRBV15 combines with J gene TRBJ1-4, with D hard to call. Germline V gene data show CDR1 as LNHNV and CDR2 as YYDKDF (reference sequence). This CDR3 comprises 14 residues. V lost 1 base and J 5 bases, leaving 8 bases between the germline ends. The CDR3 DNA sequence: TGTGCCACCAGCAGAGGGCAGTTCAATGAAAAACTGTTTTTT. Protein product: CATSRGQFNEKLFF.

This clone was seen only once. The chain links TRBV19 to TRBJ2-2; 10 nucleotides agree with TRBD1. Germline CDR1 and CDR2: LNHDA and SQIVND (reference sequence). The CDR3 contains 19 residues. V shed 4 bases, J shed 1 base, and the junction held 12 bases outside the gene matches. DNA of the CDR3: TGTGCCAGTAGTACGACAGGGGGCAGAGTGAGTGGGAACACCGGGGAGCTGTTTTTT. This translates into CASSTTGGRVSGNTGELFF.

This sequence joins TRBV19 and TRBJ2-1; TRBD2 is a possible D gene (5 bases). CDR3 length: 17 amino acids. Germline loops: CDR1 LNHDA, CDR2 SQIVND (reference sequence). The germline V and J ends were trimmed by 2 bases and 0 bases, with 14 bases remaining between them. In nucleotides, the CDR3 is TGTGCCAGTAGTATAAGGCGGGTCCTCAGCTCCTACAATGAGCAGTTCTTC. Its translation is CASSIRRVLSSYNEQFF.

V usage is TRBV6-1 and J usage is TRBJ1-1; 10 nucleotides line up with TRBD1. This CDR3 spans 15 amino acids. The V gene's germline CDR1 is MNHNS and CDR2 SASEGT. The V gene end was trimmed by 3 bases and the J gene end by 1 base; junction bases not matched to a gene: 2. The chain's CDR3 is CASSEGTGANTEAFF. The CDR3 DNA reads TGTGCCAGCAGTGAGGGGACAGGGGCGAACACTGAAGCTTTCTTT.

This chain joins TRBV5-1 and TRBJ1-5; the D is unclear. Per the germline V gene, CDR1 is SGHRS and CDR2 is YFSETQ. V was cut by 0 bases and J by 4 bases, with 8 bases left in between. CDR3 length: 14 amino acids. The CDR3 region is CASSLDGSNQPQHF. The CDR3 bases are TGCGCCAGCAGCTTGGACGGGTCTAATCAGCCCCAGCATTTT.

V is TRBV7-9 and J is TRBJ2-7; 9 bases align to TRBD1. V lost 5 bases and J lost 2; bases outside the gene matches: 7. CDR3 size: 15 residues. Looked up from germline, CDR1 is SEHNR and CDR2 is FQNEAQ (reference sequence). The CDR3 nucleotides are TGTGCCAGCAGCCCCGGACAGGGGCGGACCTACGAGCAGTACTTC. It codes for CASSPGQGRTYEQYF.